The 11 T cell receptor beta chains given below trace back to one sample, sequenced in a study of shared clonotypes between healthy human individuals. Naive CD8 cells were CD45RO-negative, positively selected for CCR7, excluding terminally differentiated effector memory CD45RA+ cells. Sequencing was performed with immunoSEQ multiplex PCR; in TCRdb, only in-frame clones are kept and a portion is missing. Here the sample spans some 2,000,000 clones, about 95% being singletons. Sequenced input: naive CD8+ T cells sorted from blood. Receptors were obtained from a man aged 18 to 29 in good health.

The chain recombines TRBV4-2 with TRBJ2-7, with D unclear. The V end was cut by 3 bases, the J end by 0 bases, with 6 bases between. The germline CDR1 and CDR2 sequences are LGHNA and YNFKEQ. This CDR3 has 13 amino acids. In DNA form, the CDR3 reads TGTGCCAGCAGCCACCGCATCTCCTACGAGCAGTACTTC. This translates into CASSHRISYEQYF.

V gene TRBV28 combines with J gene TRBJ2-7; D is undetermined. The V gene's germline CDR1 is MDHEN and CDR2 SYDVKM. The CDR3 is made up of 13 amino acids. The V end lost 3 bases, the J end lost 7 bases, and 13 bases lay between the germline ends. This chain's CDR3 is CASSLTPSQEQYF. The CDR3 DNA follows: TGTGCCAGCAGTTTGACCCCCTCGCAGGAGCAGTACTTC.

The CDR3 is CATALAGTNYEQYF. CDR3 coding DNA: TGTGCCACTGCACTCGCCGGGACCAACTACGAGCAGTACTTC. The chain carries TRBV28 and TRBJ2-7, with D possibly being TRBD1 or TRBD2 (5 bases each). V lost 10 bases and J 3 bases, leaving 19 bases between the germline ends. CDR3 length: 14 residues. Germline V lookup: CDR1 MDHEN, CDR2 SYDVKM.

The chain combines TRBV27 with TRBJ2-1, with 10 bases that match TRBD2. The CDR3 is 16 amino acids. V was clipped by 6 bases and J by 7 bases; unmatched bases: 12. The germline V gene encodes CDR1 MNHEY and CDR2 SMNVEV (reference sequence). The CDR3 DNA sequence: TGTGCCAGCAGCATAGGGAGCGGGGGGGCCGTAAATGAGCAGTTCTTC. It encodes CASSIGSGGAVNEQFF.

This clone was detected only once. The V call is TRBV27, the J call TRBJ1-2; 7 bases fit TRBD1. Losses at the gene ends were 0 bases for V and 4 bases for J; bases not matched to a gene: 2. Germline lookup yields CDR1 MNHEY and CDR2 SMNVEV (reference sequence). The CDR3 runs to 14 residues. The CDR3 spells CASSLSGQSYGYTF. CDR3 nucleotide sequence: TGTGCCAGCAGTTTATCGGGACAGTCCTATGGCTACACCTTC.

This chain connects TRBV7-9 to TRBJ2-5, with TRBD1 matching 8 bases. The CDR3 totals 15 residues. Germline V CDR1 and CDR2: SEHNR, FQNEAQ (reference sequence). The V segment lost 5 bases and the J segment 1 base; nucleotides outside the gene matches: 6. The CDR3 reads CASSPGQEGQETQYF. CDR3 coding DNA: TGTGCCAGCAGCCCGGGACAGGAGGGCCAAGAGACCCAGTACTTC.

Points on this clone: At the DNA level, this CDR3 is encoded by other sequences in the same sample as well. The gene calls are TRBV9 and TRBJ1-2; D unresolved. V dropped 0 bases and J dropped 0 bases, with 6 bases sitting between them. The CDR3 spans 14 residues. The V gene's germline CDR1 is SGDLS and CDR2 YYNGEE. The CDR3 protein is CASSVGGTNYGYTF. In DNA, the CDR3 is TGTGCCAGCAGCGTAGGGGGTACTAACTATGGCTACACCTTC.

On this clone itself: Different DNA sequences within this sample yield the same CDR3. CDR3 DNA: TGTGCCAGCAGTGAAGGTACAGGAGGAGAGACCCAGTACTTC. This encodes CASSEGTGGETQYF. This chain links TRBV2 with TRBJ2-5; the D gene could be TRBD1 or TRBD2 (5 bases each). CDR3 length: 14 amino acids. In germline, CDR1 is SNHLY, CDR2 FYNNEI. The V end was cut by 1 base, the J end by 4 bases, with 10 bases between.

A note on this clone: One end of the junction varies from germline; a read error may be responsible. This rearrangement joins TRBV30 to TRBJ2-7; D is tentatively TRBD1 or TRBD2 (5 bases each). This CDR3 is built from 12 residues. Per germline, CDR1 GTSNPN and CDR2 SVGIG (reference sequence). CDR3 loop: CAWSVIPGLPFF. CDR3 DNA: TGTGCCTGGAGTGTGATTCCGGGGCTACCTTTCTTC.

In the case of this clone: Distinct nucleotide sequences in the sample also encode this CDR3. This rearrangement joins TRBV19 to TRBJ2-7, with 11 bases that match TRBD1. The CDR3 has 13 amino acids. Germline trimming cut 6 bases from V and 5 bases from J; bases unmatched to any gene: 3. Per the germline V gene, CDR1 is LNHDA and CDR2 is SQIVND (reference sequence). The DNA for the CDR3 is TGTGCCAGTAGCTGGACAGGGGGCAACGAGCAGTACTTC. It encodes CASSWTGGNEQYF.

The rearrangement uses TRBV5-1 and TRBJ2-7, with a tentative D call TRBD2 (5 bases). The V gene's germline CDR1 is SGHRS and CDR2 YFSETQ. Between the trimmed V and J ends, which lost 3 bases and 1 base, there was a span of 11 bases. The CDR3 is made up of 14 amino acids. In nucleotides, the CDR3 is TGCGCCAGCAGCTGGAGGACCCAATCCTACGAGCAGTACTTC. It yields the protein CASSWRTQSYEQYF.